This paragraph covers one T cell receptor beta chain sequence. In its sample, this clone was seen a few times. Its antigen is currently not known. No per-base quality is available; no much larger clone lies one base away. These data come from a study of metastatic and nonmetastatic thyroid tumors (dated by TCRdb to the early 2020s). Broadly, across the study: For patients with malignant and with benign thyroid disease, the researchers compared repertoires between peripheral blood samples and tumor or nodule tissue samples. Results and caveats for the whole study, not just this receptor: TCR beta diversity was reported as significantly higher in malignant tumors than in benign nodules, in both blood and tumor samples.

The protocol used for the library was PCR. Reads for this sample came from an Illumina HiSeq 4000. High-throughput sequencing was used to profile the CDR3 region of the TCR beta-chain in every patient. The original pipeline was this. Drawing on CDR3 differences between clinicopathological groups, the researchers built a classifier meant to tell apart patients with distant-metastatic papillary thyroid cancer. The Shannon index was used to assess repertoire diversity, and the Morisita-Horn index was used to assess tumor-blood repertoire similarity. Using fastp trimming at Q25 and MiXCR clonotype assembly, TCRdb reanalyzed the public sequencing data and kept in-frame beta chains. The authors' filters were not applied to this entry. In all, the sample holds some 36,000 clones, and about 15% of those were seen once. Together, the top ten hold less than 7.5% of the sample. Before undergoing thyroid surgery, none of the patients had been given any kind of treatment. The study retrospectively analysed patient clinical samples collected from about 2012 to 2019 using T-cell receptor beta sequencing.

The CDR3 runs 12 residues from the cysteine to the phenylalanine. Solely the CDR3 DNA is kept, with 36 bases framed from the first base. V is clipped by 7 bases and J by 7 bases, and the sequence between their germline boundaries is 13 bases long. The source material was blood. The receptor's source is a male donor with papillary thyroid cancer or a benign thyroid nodule (not recorded which). Some clones in this sample may be carry-over from other donors' samples. The chain employs TRBV12-3 or TRBV12-4 and TRBJ1-2; the best D guess is TRBD1, with 5 bases matching. The CDR3 has the sequence CASIEQVFGYTF. In nucleotide form, the sequence is TGTGCCAGCATCGAACAGGTTTTTGGCTACACCTTC.